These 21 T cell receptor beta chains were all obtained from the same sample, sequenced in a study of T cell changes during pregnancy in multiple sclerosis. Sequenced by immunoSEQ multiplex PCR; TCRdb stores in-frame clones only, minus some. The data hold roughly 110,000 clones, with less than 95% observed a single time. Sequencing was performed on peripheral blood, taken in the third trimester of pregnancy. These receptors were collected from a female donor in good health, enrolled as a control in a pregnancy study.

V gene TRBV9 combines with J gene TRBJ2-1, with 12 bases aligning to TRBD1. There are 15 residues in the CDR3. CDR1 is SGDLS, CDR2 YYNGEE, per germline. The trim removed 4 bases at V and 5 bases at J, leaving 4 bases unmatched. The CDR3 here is CASSTGQGAHNEQFF. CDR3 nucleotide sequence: TGTGCCAGCAGCACGGGACAGGGGGCCCACAATGAGCAGTTCTTC.

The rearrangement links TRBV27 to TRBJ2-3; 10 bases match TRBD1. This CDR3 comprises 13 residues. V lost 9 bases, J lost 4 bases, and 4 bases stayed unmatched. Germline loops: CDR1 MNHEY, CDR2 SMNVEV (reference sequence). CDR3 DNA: TGTGCCAGTCTCGGACAGGGGGCAGATACGCAGTATTTT. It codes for CASLGQGADTQYF.

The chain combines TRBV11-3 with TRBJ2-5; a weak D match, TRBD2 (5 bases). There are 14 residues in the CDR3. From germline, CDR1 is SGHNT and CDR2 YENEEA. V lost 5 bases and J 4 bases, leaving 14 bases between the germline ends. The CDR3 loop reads CASSLARAVETQYF. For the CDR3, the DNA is TGTGCCAGCAGCCTCGCGAGGGCCGTAGAGACCCAGTACTTC.

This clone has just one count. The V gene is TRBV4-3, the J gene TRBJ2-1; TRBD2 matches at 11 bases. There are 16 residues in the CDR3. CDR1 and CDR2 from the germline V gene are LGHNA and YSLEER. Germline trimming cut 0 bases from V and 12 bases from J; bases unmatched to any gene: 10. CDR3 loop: CASSQEIGLAGGRQFF. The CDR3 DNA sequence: TGCGCCAGCAGCCAAGAAATCGGACTAGCGGGTGGGAGGCAGTTCTTC.

For the CDR3, the DNA is TGCGCCAGCTTGCCCCCATACAGGGTTAATGGCTACACCTTC. Translation: CASLPPYRVNGYTF. The chain combines TRBV5-1 with TRBJ1-2; perhaps TRBD1 as D (6 bases). The V and J ends lost 7 bases and 6 bases respectively, with 19 bases between them. The CDR3 has 14 residues. Per the germline V gene, CDR1 is SGHRS and CDR2 is YFSETQ.

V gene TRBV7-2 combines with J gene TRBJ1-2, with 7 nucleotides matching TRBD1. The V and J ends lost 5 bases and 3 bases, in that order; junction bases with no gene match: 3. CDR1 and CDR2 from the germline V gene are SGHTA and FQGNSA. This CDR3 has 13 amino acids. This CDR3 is CASSQDRHYGYTF. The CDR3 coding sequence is TGTGCCAGCAGCCAGGACAGGCACTATGGCTACACCTTC.

The CDR3 protein is CASSYGRVSDTQYF. The CDR3 DNA reads TGTGCCAGCAGCTATGGTCGGGTATCCGATACGCAGTATTTT. The V call is TRBV7-3, the J call TRBJ2-3; D gene ambiguous. Germline loops: CDR1 SGHTA, CDR2 FQGTGA. With 4 bases removed from V and 6 bases from J, the gap between germline ends came to 14 bases. The CDR3 totals 14 residues.

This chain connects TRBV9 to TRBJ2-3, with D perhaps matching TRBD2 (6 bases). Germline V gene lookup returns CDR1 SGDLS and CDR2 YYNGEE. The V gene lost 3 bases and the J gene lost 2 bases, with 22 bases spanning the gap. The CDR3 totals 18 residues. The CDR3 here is CASSATQGRRGTTDTQYF. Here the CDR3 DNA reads TGTGCCAGCAGCGCAACCCAAGGGCGGCGGGGCACCACAGATACGCAGTATTTT. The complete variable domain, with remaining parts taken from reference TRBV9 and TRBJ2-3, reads DSGVTQTPKHLITATGQRVTLRCSPRSGDLSVYWYQQSLDQGLQFLIQYYNGEERAKGNILERFSAQQFPDLHSELNLSSLELGDSALYFCASSATQGRRGTTDTQYFGPGTRLTVL.

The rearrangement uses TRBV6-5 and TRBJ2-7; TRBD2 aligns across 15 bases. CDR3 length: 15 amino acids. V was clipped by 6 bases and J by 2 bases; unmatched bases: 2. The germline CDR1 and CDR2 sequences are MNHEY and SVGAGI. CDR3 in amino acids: CASSRTSGGAYEQYF. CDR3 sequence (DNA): TGTGCCAGCAGCAGGACTAGCGGGGGGGCCTACGAGCAGTACTTC.

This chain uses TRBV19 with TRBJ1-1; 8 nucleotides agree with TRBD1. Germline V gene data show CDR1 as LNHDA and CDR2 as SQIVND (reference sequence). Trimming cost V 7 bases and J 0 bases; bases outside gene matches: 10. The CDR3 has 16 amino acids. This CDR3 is CASNVLMGQVNTEAFF. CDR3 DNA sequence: TGTGCCAGTAACGTCTTGATGGGACAGGTGAACACTGAAGCTTTCTTT.

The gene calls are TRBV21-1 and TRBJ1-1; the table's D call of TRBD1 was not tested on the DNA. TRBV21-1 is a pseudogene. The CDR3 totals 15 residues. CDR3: CASSRTQGAGTEAFF. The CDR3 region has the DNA TGTGCCAGCAGCCGAACACAGGGGGCCGGGACTGAAGCTTTCTTT.

The CDR3 region is CASSTQRGGSYNEQFF. CDR3 DNA sequence: TGTGCCAGCAGCACCCAGCGGGGGGGCTCCTACAATGAGCAGTTCTTC. The J gene is TRBJ2-1, the V gene TRBV4-2; TRBD2 agrees at 10 bases. The CDR3 consists of 16 residues. Germline V gene sequence: CDR1 LGHNA, CDR2 YNFKEQ. V shed 5 bases, J shed 0 bases, and the junction held 4 bases outside the gene matches.

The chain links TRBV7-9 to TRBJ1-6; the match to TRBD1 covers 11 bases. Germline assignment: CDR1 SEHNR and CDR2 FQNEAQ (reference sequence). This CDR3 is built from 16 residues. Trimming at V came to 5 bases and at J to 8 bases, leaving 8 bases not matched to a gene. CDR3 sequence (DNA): TGTGCCAGCAGCAACCGGGACAGGGGGTATCATTCACCCCTCCACTTT. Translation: CASSNRDRGYHSPLHF.

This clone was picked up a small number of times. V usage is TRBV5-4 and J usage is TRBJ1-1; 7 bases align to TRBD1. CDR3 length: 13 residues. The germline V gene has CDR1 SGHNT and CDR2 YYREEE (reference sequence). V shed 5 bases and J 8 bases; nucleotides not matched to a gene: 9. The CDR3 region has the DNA TGTGCCAGCAGGGTTACAGGGGCCGCCGAAGCTTTCTTT. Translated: CASRVTGAAEAFF.

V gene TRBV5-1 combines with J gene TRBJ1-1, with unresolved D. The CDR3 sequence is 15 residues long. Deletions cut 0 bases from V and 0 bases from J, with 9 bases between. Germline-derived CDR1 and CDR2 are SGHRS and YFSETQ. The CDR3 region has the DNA TGCGCCAGCAGCTTGGGACACATAATGAACACTGAAGCTTTCTTT. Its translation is CASSLGHIMNTEAFF.

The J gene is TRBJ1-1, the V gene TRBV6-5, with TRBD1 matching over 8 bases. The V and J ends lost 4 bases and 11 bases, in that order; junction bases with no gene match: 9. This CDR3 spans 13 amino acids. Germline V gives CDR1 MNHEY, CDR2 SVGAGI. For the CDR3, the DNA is TGTGCCAGCAGTTTTCGGGACAGGCCGCCGGCTTTCTTT. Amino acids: CASSFRDRPPAFF.

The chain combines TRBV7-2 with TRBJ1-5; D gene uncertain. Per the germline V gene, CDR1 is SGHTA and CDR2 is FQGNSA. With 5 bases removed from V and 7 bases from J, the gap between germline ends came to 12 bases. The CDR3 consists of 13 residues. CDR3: CASSPAGRQPQHF. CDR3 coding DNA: TGTGCCAGCAGCCCCGCGGGGAGACAGCCCCAGCATTTT. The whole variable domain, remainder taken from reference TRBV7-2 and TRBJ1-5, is GAGVSQSPSNKVTEKGKDVELRCDPISGHTALYWYRQSLGQGLEFLIYFQGNSAPDKSGLPSDRFSAERTGGSVSTLTIQRTQQEDSAVYLCASSPAGRQPQHFGDGTRLSIL.

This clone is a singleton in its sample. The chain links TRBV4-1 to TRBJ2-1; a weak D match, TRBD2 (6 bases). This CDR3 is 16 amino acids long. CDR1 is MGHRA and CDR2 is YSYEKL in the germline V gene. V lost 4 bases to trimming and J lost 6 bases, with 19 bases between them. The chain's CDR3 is CASSPFGGTVGNEQFF. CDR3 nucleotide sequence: TGCGCCAGCAGCCCATTCGGGGGTACTGTGGGCAATGAGCAGTTCTTC.

CDR3 sequence reads: CATSRGPGQGDGYTF. CDR3 bases: TGTGCCACCAGCAGAGGACCGGGACAGGGGGACGGCTACACCTTC. The chain couples TRBV15 to TRBJ1-2; 11 nucleotides align to TRBD1. The CDR3 totals 15 residues. CDR1 LNHNV and CDR2 YYDKDF come from the germline V gene (reference sequence). J gave up 8 bases and V 1 base, and 6 bases lay outside the gene matches.

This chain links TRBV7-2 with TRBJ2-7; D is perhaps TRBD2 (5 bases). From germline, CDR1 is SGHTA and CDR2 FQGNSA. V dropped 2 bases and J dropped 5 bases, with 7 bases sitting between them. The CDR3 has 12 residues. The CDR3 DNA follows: TGTGCCAGCAGCTTATTCGGGGACGAGCAGTACTTC. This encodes CASSLFGDEQYF.

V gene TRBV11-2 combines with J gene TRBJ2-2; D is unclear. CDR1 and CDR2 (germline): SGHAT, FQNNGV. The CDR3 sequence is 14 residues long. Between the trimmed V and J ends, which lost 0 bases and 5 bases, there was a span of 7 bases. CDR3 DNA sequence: TGTGCCAGCAGCTTAGATGTTCGGACCGGGGAGCTGTTTTTT. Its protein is CASSLDVRTGELFF.